This TCR beta chain was recorded in a study of T-cell memory formation after mild COVID-19. The V gene's germline CDR1 is KGHSH and CDR2 LQKENI. With V trimmed by 4 bases and J by 0 bases, 7 bases remained unmatched. The CDR3 spans 16 residues. This clonotype has more than one count but fewer than ten. MiXCR, run by TCRdb on the 5' RACE reads, gives a single entry per CDR3 protein. This table has 250,000 to 400,000 distinct CDR3 sequences, roughly an eighth appearing once. Sequencing input: PBMCs or a T cell subset sorted from them (not recorded which). The sequence derives from a man between 18 and 35 years old who had mild COVID-19 (a few samples of this study predate the infection). Cell type and time point are not known. V gene TRBV18 combines with J gene TRBJ1-1; 8 bases align to TRBD1. DNA for the CDR3: TGTGCCAGCTCACTTACGACAGGGGTCATGAACACTGAAGCTTTCTTT. Amino acid sequence: CASSLTTGVMNTEAFF.